The 16 T cell receptor beta chains reported below all come from one sample, sequenced in a study of blood T cells in healthy people across ages. Then a second PCR, running about 7 to 11 cycles, was carried out with a sample-barcoded 5' primer and a J-beta primer mix. Each CDR3 protein is one row after TCRdb ran MiXCR on the 5' RACE reads. This sample has 600,000 to 1,000,000 distinct CDR3 sequences, with 58% found just once. The material sequenced was blood. All receptors come from a man aged 25 to 45 in good health.

V gene TRBV12-3 or TRBV12-4 combines with J gene TRBJ1-1; tentative D call: TRBD1 (6 bases). This CDR3 contains 14 residues. V was shortened by 8 bases and J by 0 bases, with 13 bases between the two germline ends. CDR3 region: CASGRTVLNTEAFF. CDR3 DNA sequence: TGTGCCAGCGGAAGGACAGTTCTGAACACTGAAGCTTTCTTT.

The V call is TRBV4-3, the J call TRBJ2-7; D tentatively fits TRBD1 or TRBD2 (5 bases each). Per the germline V gene, CDR1 is LGHNA and CDR2 is YSLEER. V was cut by 3 bases and J by 5 bases, with 17 bases left in between. The CDR3 has 15 residues. CDR3 sequence: CASSHGTLARDEQYF. The CDR3 DNA is TGCGCCAGCAGCCACGGGACCCTAGCTCGGGACGAGCAGTACTTC.

The chain couples TRBV7-2 to TRBJ2-4; tentative D call: TRBD1 (5 bases). The end of the DNA aligns better with TRBJ2-7, so the J call may be wrong. CDR1 is SGHTA and CDR2 is FQGNSA in the germline V gene. The CDR3 length is 13 residues. CDR3 sequence reads: CASSLAGRIEQYF. In DNA form, the CDR3 reads TGTGCCAGCAGCTTAGCGGGGCGAATCGAGCAGTACTTC.

This clonotype has just a few counts. The chain couples TRBV7-2 to TRBJ2-4, with TRBD2 as a possible D gene (7 bases). CDR1 and CDR2 from the germline V gene are SGHTA and FQGNSA. Trimming took 5 bases from V and 4 from J, leaving 15 bases between them. The CDR3 runs to 15 residues. CDR3 region: CASSLTGGAKNIQYF. The CDR3 DNA reads as TGTGCCAGCAGCCTTACGGGGGGCGCGAAAAACATTCAGTACTTC.

The chain links TRBV6-5 to TRBJ2-7, with 7 bases that match TRBD1. The germline CDR1 and CDR2 sequences are MNHEY and SVGAGI. The CDR3 runs 14 residues. V trimming: 2 bases; J trimming: 2 bases; junction bases outside the gene matches: 3. The CDR3 DNA follows: TGTGCCAGCAGTTACAAAGGGGGCCCCTACGAGCAGTACTTC. Protein sequence: CASSYKGGPYEQYF.

This clonotype was counted once. This chain's CDR3 is CASSRVGTGNYGYTF. The CDR3 coding sequence is TGTGCCAGCAGCCGAGTGGGGACAGGGAACTATGGCTACACCTTC. The genes are TRBV3-1 and TRBJ1-2; 9 bases are shared with TRBD1. Per germline, CDR1 LGHDT and CDR2 YNNKEL (reference sequence). The CDR3 totals 15 residues. V trimming: 4 bases; J trimming: 2 bases; junction bases outside the gene matches: 5.

The chain is built from TRBV6-5 and TRBJ2-1, with D tentatively TRBD1 (6 bases). Between the trimmed V and J ends, which lost 7 bases and 4 bases, there was a span of 20 bases. Germline V CDR1 and CDR2: MNHEY, SVGAGI. CDR3 length equals 16 residues. Here the CDR3 DNA reads TGTGCCAGCAAGGGGGACCTAGGGACACGATACAATGAGCAGTTCTTC. Protein product: CASKGDLGTRYNEQFF.

In its sample, this clonotype was seen a few times. The V gene is TRBV20-1, the J gene TRBJ2-3; 12 bases fit TRBD1. The V and J ends lost 3 bases and 4 bases, in that order; junction bases with no gene match: 8. From germline, CDR1 is DFQATT and CDR2 SNEGSKA (reference sequence). The CDR3 totals 16 residues. The DNA of the CDR3 is TGCAGTGCTAGTCCCGCCGGGACAGGGGGCGCAGATACGCAGTATTTT. It encodes CSASPAGTGGADTQYF.

The count of this clonotype is one. The CDR3 DNA follows: TGCAGCGTTGAAGGACTAGCGGGTTCCTACGAGCAGTACTTC. It translates to CSVEGLAGSYEQYF. The gene calls are TRBV29-1 and TRBJ2-7; TRBD2 aligns across 10 bases. The V and J ends lost 1 base and 1 base, in that order; junction bases with no gene match: 1. The CDR3 extends over 14 amino acids. Per the germline V gene, CDR1 is SQVTM and CDR2 is ANQGSEA.

The count of this clonotype is one. The chain couples TRBV27 to TRBJ2-7; 10 nucleotides align to TRBD1. The DNA end is more similar to TRBJ2-5, so the J call may be wrong. Germline values: CDR1 MNHEY, CDR2 SMNVEV (reference sequence). The CDR3 length is 15 residues. The DNA of the CDR3 is TGTGCCAGCAGTTTACGCGGACAGGGGGAAGAGACCCAGTACTTC. As protein: CASSLRGQGEETQYF.

The V gene is TRBV3-1, the J gene TRBJ1-2, with 7 bases lining up with TRBD1. V dropped 4 bases and J dropped 6; count of bases not matched to a gene: 5. The CDR3 loop spans 13 amino acids. The germline CDR1 and CDR2 sequences are LGHDT and YNNKEL (reference sequence). CDR3: CASSRFQGDGYTF. CDR3 bases: TGTGCCAGCAGCCGTTTCCAGGGGGATGGCTACACCTTC. The full variable domain, its missing parts supplied by reference TRBV3-1 and TRBJ1-2, is DTAVSQTPKYLVTQMGNDKSIKCEQNLGHDTMYWYKQDSKKFLKIMFSYNNKELIINETVPNRFSPKSPDKAHLNLHINSLELGDSAVYFCASSRFQGDGYTFGSGTRLTVV.

This clonotype appeared a few times. V usage is TRBV20-1 and J usage is TRBJ2-1; tentatively, D is TRBD1 (6 bases). The CDR3 is 12 residues long. Germline lookup yields CDR1 DFQATT and CDR2 SNEGSKA (reference sequence). Trimming pared 3 bases from V and 15 bases from J, leaving 18 bases between. The CDR3 sequence is CSARHRDKSLFF. Written as DNA, the CDR3 is TGCAGTGCTAGGCACCGGGACAAAAGTCTGTTCTTC.

Remarks on this clonotype: The junction and the germline gene differ at one end; a read error may be behind it. V usage is TRBV29-1 and J usage is TRBJ2-1, with D possibly being TRBD2 (5 bases). Germline values: CDR1 SQVTM, CDR2 ANQGSEA. The CDR3 spans 11 residues. The CDR3 spells CSVGNTGELFF. The DNA for the CDR3 is TGCAGCGTTGGCAACACCGGGGAGCTGTTCTTC.

This clonotype was recorded a few times. The chain uses TRBV20-1 and TRBJ2-1, with 8 positions matching TRBD2. The J segment lost 4 bases and the V segment lost 6 bases, leaving 14 bases of the junction unmatched. In germline, CDR1 is DFQATT, CDR2 SNEGSKA (reference sequence). The CDR3 extends over 16 amino acids. CDR3 in amino acids: CSASPGGSRLYNEQFF. CDR3 sequence (DNA): TGCAGTGCCAGCCCGGGAGGGAGCCGTCTTTACAATGAGCAGTTCTTC.

The chain couples TRBV7-2 to TRBJ2-3, with a possible D match to TRBD2 (6 bases). V was cut by 2 bases and J by 2 bases, with 11 bases left in between. The germline V gene encodes CDR1 SGHTA and CDR2 FQGNSA. This CDR3 comprises 15 residues. The CDR3: CASSLLRGNTDTQYF. CDR3 DNA: TGTGCCAGCAGCTTACTTCGCGGGAACACAGATACGCAGTATTTT.

This chain joins TRBV2 and TRBJ2-5; 13 nucleotides align to TRBD2. Looked up from germline, CDR1 is SNHLY and CDR2 is FYNNEI. The V segment lost 6 bases and the J segment 5 bases; nucleotides outside the gene matches: 6. The CDR3 is 15 amino acids. The CDR3 loop reads CASSATSGGWETQYF. The CDR3 nucleotides are TGTGCCAGCAGCGCGACTAGCGGGGGGTGGGAGACCCAGTACTTC.